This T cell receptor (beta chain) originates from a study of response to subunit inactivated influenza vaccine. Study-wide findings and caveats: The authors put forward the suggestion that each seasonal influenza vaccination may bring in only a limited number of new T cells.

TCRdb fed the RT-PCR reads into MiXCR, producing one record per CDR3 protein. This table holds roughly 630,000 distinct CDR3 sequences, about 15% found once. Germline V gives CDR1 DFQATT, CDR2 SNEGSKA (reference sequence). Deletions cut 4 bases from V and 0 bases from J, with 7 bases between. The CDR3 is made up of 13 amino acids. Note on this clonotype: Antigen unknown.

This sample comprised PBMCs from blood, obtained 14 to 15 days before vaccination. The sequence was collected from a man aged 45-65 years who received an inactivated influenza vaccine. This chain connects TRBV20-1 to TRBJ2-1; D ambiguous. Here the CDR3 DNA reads TGCAGTGCTACAAGTAGCTCCTACAATGAGCAGTTCTTC. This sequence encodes CSATSSSYNEQFF.